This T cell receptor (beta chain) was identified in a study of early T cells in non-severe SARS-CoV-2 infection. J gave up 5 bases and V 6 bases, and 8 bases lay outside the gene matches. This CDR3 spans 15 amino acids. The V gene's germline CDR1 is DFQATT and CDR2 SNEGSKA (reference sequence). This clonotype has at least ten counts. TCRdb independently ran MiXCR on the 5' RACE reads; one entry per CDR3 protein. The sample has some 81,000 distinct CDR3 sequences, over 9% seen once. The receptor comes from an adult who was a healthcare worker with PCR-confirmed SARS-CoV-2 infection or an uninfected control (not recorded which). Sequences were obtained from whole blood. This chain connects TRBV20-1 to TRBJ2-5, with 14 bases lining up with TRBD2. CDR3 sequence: CSAVGLAGVGETQYF. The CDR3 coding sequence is TGCAGTGCAGTGGGACTAGCGGGAGTGGGGGAGACCCAGTACTTC.